The following is a T cell receptor beta chain sequence with its context. Its antigen is still unknown. The sample is drawn from a study of shared clonotypes between healthy human individuals. Study details: Three CD4 naive, three CD4 memory, two CD8 naive and one CD8 memory plate were used per donor.

For sorted subsets, approximately 0.2 ug DNA per replicate equaled about 30,000 T cell genomes. The table came from immunoSEQ multiplex PCR; TCRdb's copy has only in-frame clones and leaves some out. The sample has 850,000 to 1,100,000 clones; approximately 80% are singletons. Between the trimmed V and J ends, which lost 4 bases and 7 bases, there was a span of 23 bases. CDR1 is SGHRS and CDR2 is YFSETQ in the germline V gene. This CDR3 has 17 residues. General study findings and limits: Roughly 5% of naive CD4 clonotypes were common to a few donors.

J is TRBJ2-2 and V is TRBV5-1; no clear D gene. The receptor was isolated from a man aged 18-30 years in good health. Some clones in this sample may be carry-over from other donors' samples. The sequencing sample was made of memory CD4+ T cells from PBMCs. Subset given: CD45RA-negative fraction. The CDR3 protein is CASSVIGLTSASGELFF. The CDR3 DNA reads as TGCGCCAGCAGCGTAATTGGGTTAACTTCTGCCAGCGGGGAGCTGTTTTTT.